Each of the 16 T cell receptor beta chains below was sequenced from the same sample in a study of T cells in Graves' hyperthyroidism and ophthalmopathy (dated by TCRdb to between 2018 and 2020). The library was built by means of multiplex PCR. Sequenced using an Illumina HiSeq 2000. The TCR beta CDR3 regions were amplified from the RNA transcripts. For the first round of RT-PCR on the TCR CDR3, the HTBI primer set was used together with the Qiagen OneStep RT-PCR kit. The raw public reads went through TCRdb reprocessing: fastp at Q25, MiXCR clone calling, in-frame beta chains kept. When rows share a CDR3 protein, they turn into one entry using the most common DNA and genes. The sample has 300,000 to 450,000 distinct CDR3 sequences on record, roughly 15% of them singletons. The top ten clonotypes cover around 20% of the sample. Source material: blood. All receptors come from a young woman with Graves' ophthalmopathy.

This clonotype was recorded at least ten times. The J gene is TRBJ2-7, the V gene TRBV7-8, with 7 bases matching TRBD2. Germline trimming cut 1 base from V and 7 bases from J; bases unmatched to any gene: 4. Germline lookup yields CDR1 SGHVS and CDR2 FQNEAQ. The CDR3 extends over 13 amino acids. In DNA form, the CDR3 reads TGTGCCAGCAGCTTAGGGGGGGGGAGGGAGCAGTACTTC. Protein sequence: CASSLGGGREQYF.

This clonotype was observed at least ten times. V usage is TRBV11-2 and J usage is TRBJ1-1; no clear D gene. The CDR3 sequence is 13 residues long. The V end was cut by 1 base, the J end by 4 bases, with 7 bases between. CDR1 is SGHAT, CDR2 FQNNGV, per germline. This CDR3 is CASSLGGITEAFF. The CDR3 region has the DNA TGTGCCAGCAGCTTAGGAGGTATCACTGAAGCTTTCTTT. Full variable domain (missing parts from reference TRBV11-2 and TRBJ1-1): EAGVAQSPRYKIIEKRQSVAFWCNPISGHATLYWYQQILGQGPKLLIQFQNNGVVDDSQLPKDRFSAERLKGVDSTLKIQPAKLEDSAVYLCASSLGGITEAFFGQGTRLTVV.

This clonotype was picked up many times. The genes are TRBV14 and TRBJ1-1; D unclear. CDR3 length: 15 residues. V was pared by 4 bases and J by 4 bases, with 16 bases between. Germline CDR1 is SGHDN and CDR2 is FVKESK. The CDR3 protein is CASSLFGSDSTEAFF. The CDR3 DNA reads as TGTGCCAGCAGCCTATTCGGCAGTGACTCCACTGAAGCTTTCTTT.

CDR3 in amino acids: CASSQSIGTNEKLFF. Here the CDR3 DNA reads TGTGCCAGCAGCCAATCGATTGGAACTAATGAAAAACTGTTTTTT. The gene calls are TRBV3-1 and TRBJ1-4; no definite D call. The germline V gene has CDR1 LGHDT and CDR2 YNNKEL (reference sequence). V was cut by 2 bases and J by 1 base, with 8 bases left in between. The CDR3 is 15 residues long.

V and J are TRBV28 and TRBJ2-7, with 8 positions matching TRBD1. This CDR3 comprises 15 residues. Losses at the gene ends were 8 bases for V and 5 bases for J; bases not matched to a gene: 14. The germline gives CDR1 MDHEN, CDR2 SYDVKM. The CDR3, as DNA: TGTGCCAGCTCGTCCGTCAGGACAGGGATACACGAGCAGTACTTC. Protein sequence: CASSSVRTGIHEQYF. The variable domain in full, completed from reference TRBV28 and TRBJ2-7, reads DVKVTQSSRYLVKRTGEKVFLECVQDMDHENMFWYRQDPGLGLRLIYFSYDVKMKEKGDIPEGYSVSREKKERFSLILESASTNQTSMYLCASSSVRTGIHEQYFGPGTRLTVT.

This clonotype was detected ten times or more. The chain joins TRBV7-6 to TRBJ1-1; D uncertain. Trimming removed 5 bases from V and 7 bases from J, with 23 bases in between. Looked up from germline, CDR1 is SGHVS and CDR2 is FNYEAQ. The CDR3 runs 16 residues. The CDR3, as DNA: TGTGCCAGCAGCCCGAAGGGTCTCGGAGCATCCAATGAAGCTTTCTTT. This codes for CASSPKGLGASNEAFF.

The rearrangement joins TRBV9 to TRBJ1-3, with a weak D call TRBD1 (6 bases). Germline-derived CDR1 and CDR2 are SGDLS and YYNGEE. Deletions cut 3 bases from V and 0 bases from J, with 10 bases between. The CDR3 loop spans 15 amino acids. CDR3 in amino acids: CASSGRGYSGNTIYF. The CDR3 coding sequence is TGTGCCAGCAGCGGCAGGGGCTACTCTGGAAACACCATATATTTT. The variable domain in full, with the rest retrieved from reference TRBV9 and TRBJ1-3, is DSGVTQTPKHLITATGQRVTLRCSPRSGDLSVYWYQQSLDQGLQFLIQYYNGEERAKGNILERFSAQQFPDLHSELNLSSLELGDSALYFCASSGRGYSGNTIYFGEGSWLTVV.

The V and J genes are TRBV7-8 and TRBJ2-5; 10 bases align to TRBD2. The V segment lost 0 bases and the J segment 4 bases; nucleotides outside the gene matches: 5. CDR1 and CDR2 from the germline V gene are SGHVS and FQNEAQ. The CDR3 spans 16 residues. The CDR3 sequence: CASSLASGGARETQYF. For the CDR3, the DNA is TGTGCCAGCAGCTTAGCCAGCGGGGGGGCGCGAGAGACCCAGTACTTC. The whole variable domain, remainder taken from reference TRBV7-8 and TRBJ2-5, is GAGVSQSPRYKVAKRGQDVALRCDPISGHVSLFWYQQALGQGPEFLTYFQNEAQLDKSGLPSDRFFAERPEGSVSTLKIQRTQQEDSAVYLCASSLASGGARETQYFGPGTRLLVL.

Many counts were recorded for this clonotype. The V gene is TRBV18, the J gene TRBJ2-5, with D possibly TRBD1 on 5 matching bases. The germline V gene has CDR1 KGHSH and CDR2 LQKENI. The ends were cut back, 1 base at V and 5 bases at J, with 5 bases in the middle. CDR3 size: 12 residues. CDR3 in amino acids: CASSPQGETQYF. CDR3 nucleotides: TGTGCCAGCTCACCACAGGGGGAGACCCAGTACTTC.

The V call is TRBV7-2, the J call TRBJ1-3; 12 nucleotides match TRBD1. Germline CDR1 and CDR2: SGHTA and FQGNSA. V lost 5 bases, J lost 7 bases, and 6 bases stayed unmatched. The CDR3 consists of 15 residues. For the CDR3, the DNA is TGTGCCAGCAGCCGGCCGGGACAGGGGGCCAACACCATATATTTT. Protein: CASSRPGQGANTIYF.

A word on this clonotype: This may come from a read error, since a much larger clone is one base off. This CDR3 is missing its conserved last phenylalanine or tryptophan, likely due to a read error. The chain is built from TRBV9 and TRBJ1-5; D perhaps matches TRBD1 (6 bases). Germline V gives CDR1 SGDLS, CDR2 YYNGEE. Trimming took off 4 bases at V and 3 bases at J, with 14 bases between the two ends. The CDR3 consists of 15 residues. CDR3: CASSPVDSPNQPQHS. CDR3 DNA sequence: TGTGCCAGCAGCCCCGTGGACAGCCCCAATCAGCCCCAGCATTCT.

The chain joins TRBV10-3 to TRBJ1-1; TRBD1 might be the D (5 bases). The CDR3 is 13 amino acids. Per the germline V gene, CDR1 is ENHRY and CDR2 is SYGVKD. Deletions cut 6 bases from V and 3 bases from J, with 11 bases between. The CDR3 DNA is TGTGCCATCAGCCGGGACGGTTACACTGAAGCTTTCTTT. Translated: CAISRDGYTEAFF.

This clonotype was recorded many times. The V call is TRBV18, the J call TRBJ2-1, with 9 bases lining up with TRBD1. CDR1 is KGHSH, CDR2 LQKENI, per germline. This CDR3 spans 13 amino acids. The ends lost 5 bases at V and 8 bases at J; junction bases unmatched: 4. For the CDR3, the DNA is TGTGCCAGCTCAAGACAGGGGGTGGATGAGCAGTTCTTC. This gives the protein CASSRQGVDEQFF.

This clonotype was detected ten times or more. V usage is TRBV7-2 and J usage is TRBJ2-2; D not resolved. Germline values: CDR1 SGHTA, CDR2 FQGNSA. V lost 5 bases and J lost 2, with 6 bases in between. This CDR3 spans 13 amino acids. CDR3 bases: TGTGCCAGCAGCCCGTACAACACCGGGGAGCTGTTTTTT. It yields the protein CASSPYNTGELFF.

This clonotype was found many times. J is TRBJ1-1 and V is TRBV28; D perhaps matches TRBD1 (6 bases). The CDR3 is made up of 13 amino acids. Trimming took off 8 bases at V and 3 bases at J, with 13 bases between the two ends. CDR1 and CDR2 from the germline V gene are MDHEN and SYDVKM. The CDR3 here is CASYREGDTEAFF. CDR3 bases: TGTGCCAGCTACAGGGAGGGAGACACTGAAGCTTTCTTT.

This clonotype was seen ten or more times. V is TRBV20-1 and J is TRBJ2-1; D call uncertain. The CDR3 length is 15 residues. Germline loops: CDR1 DFQATT, CDR2 SNEGSKA (reference sequence). V was shortened by 6 bases and J by 4 bases, with 19 bases between the two germline ends. CDR3 DNA sequence: TGCAGTGCCCCGCTTGGAAGGGTGGATTACAATGAGCAGTTCTTC. Its translation is CSAPLGRVDYNEQFF.